A selection of T cell receptor beta chains follows, all from one sample in a study of T cell responses to AZD1222 COVID-19 vaccine. The assay was immunoSEQ multiplex PCR, and TCRdb's table has in-frame clones only and misses some. The table includes some 120,000 clones, around 85% detected once. The material sequenced was peripheral blood, taken on day 0 of AZD1222 vaccination. All receptors come from an adult in good health. The CDR3 runs from the conserved cysteine through the conserved F or W. A D gene is named only where the DNA matches it firmly. A clone size is listed for some rows: how often the clone was seen (once, few, many), or a class if it is expanded.

size: .
D: .
J: TRBJ2-3
V: TRBV27
CDR3: CASRDATSRDTQYF
DNA: TGTGCCAGCAGAGATGCGACGTCCCGGGATACGCAGTATTTT

size: .
D: TRBD2
J: TRBJ2-2
V: TRBV11-1
CDR3: CASSAPGGSTGELFF
DNA: TGTGCCAGCAGTGCGCCGGGAGGCAGCACCGGGGAGCTGTTTTTT

size: .
D: .
J: TRBJ1-2
V: TRBV19
CDR3: CASKSRDTGHYGYTF
DNA: TGTGCCAGCAAGTCCCGGGACACCGGCCACTATGGCTACACCTTC

size: few
D: TRBD1
J: TRBJ1-6
V: TRBV4-1
CDR3: CASSPSLGTANSPLHF
DNA: TGCGCCAGCAGCCCCTCGTTAGGGACAGCAAATTCACCCCTCCACTTT

size: .
D: TRBD2
J: TRBJ2-7
V: TRBV2
CDR3: CASSSGGTSYEQYF
DNA: TGTGCCAGCAGTTCCGGGGGGACTTCCTACGAGCAGTACTTC

size: few
D: .
J: TRBJ2-7
V: TRBV5-1
CDR3: CASSLEASGPYEQYF
DNA: TGCGCCAGCAGCTTGGAGGCTAGTGGGCCCTACGAGCAGTACTTC

size: .
D: .
J: TRBJ1-2
V: TRBV28
CDR3: CASSLTRNIGGYTF
DNA: TGTGCCAGCAGTTTAACGAGGAATATAGGGGGCTACACCTTC

size: .
D: .
J: TRBJ2-1
V: TRBV18
CDR3: CATVQSQGHEQFF
DNA: TGTGCCACCGTACAGAGTCAGGGACATGAGCAGTTCTTC

size: few
D: .
J: TRBJ1-1
V: TRBV4-2
CDR3: CASSHHLPGADSMNTEAFF
DNA: TGTGCCAGCAGCCACCACCTTCCTGGGGCGGACAGCATGAACACTGAAGCTTTCTTT

size: .
D: .
J: TRBJ1-5
V: TRBV7-2
CDR3: CASSLAPGGHDQPQHF
DNA: TGTGCCAGCAGCTTAGCGCCCGGGGGGCACGATCAGCCCCAGCATTTT

size: .
D: .
J: TRBJ2-1
V: TRBV6-5
CDR3: CASTGPTADNEQFF
DNA: TGTGCCAGCACAGGCCCTACCGCCGACAATGAGCAGTTCTTC

size: .
D: TRBD2
J: TRBJ2-1
V: TRBV18
CDR3: CASSLGTSSYNEQFF
DNA: TGTGCCAGCTCACTAGGGACTAGCTCCTACAATGAGCAGTTCTTC

size: .
D: .
J: TRBJ2-1
V: TRBV4-1
CDR3: CASSQDGGGHNEQFF
DNA: TGCGCCAGCAGCCAAGATGGCGGGGGCCACAATGAGCAGTTCTTC

size: .
D: .
J: TRBJ2-3
V: TRBV7-9
CDR3: CASSPGGTDTQYF
DNA: TGTGCCAGCAGTCCCGGGGGCACAGATACGCAGTATTTT

size: few
D: .
J: TRBJ1-2
V: TRBV25-1
CDR3: CASSPTDYGYTF
DNA: TGTGCCAGCAGTCCTACCGACTATGGCTACACCTTC

size: .
D: .
J: TRBJ1-1
V: TRBV5-1
CDR3: CASSAGQYTEAFF
DNA: TGCGCCAGCAGCGCCGGACAGTACACTGAAGCTTTCTTT

size: .
D: TRBD2
J: TRBJ2-7
V: TRBV7-8
CDR3: CASSFRPGTSGVPYEQYF
DNA: TGTGCCAGCAGCTTTAGACCCGGGACTAGCGGCGTCCCTTACGAGCAGTACTTC

size: .
D: TRBD1
J: TRBJ1-2
V: TRBV5-5
CDR3: CASKTTGGVYGYTF
DNA: TGTGCCAGCAAAACGACAGGGGGCGTGTATGGCTACACCTTC

size: .
D: .
J: TRBJ1-2
V: TRBV11-2
CDR3: CASSRVPGPFNYGYTF
DNA: TGTGCCAGCAGCCGAGTTCCGGGGCCATTTAACTATGGCTACACCTTC

size: .
D: .
J: TRBJ1-3
V: TRBV14
CDR3: CASSRGPLALSGNTIYF
DNA: TGTGCCAGCAGCCGAGGACCATTGGCCCTCTCTGGAAACACCATATATTTT

size: .
D: .
J: TRBJ2-5
V: TRBV6-6
CDR3: CASAAGRETQYF
DNA: TGTGCCAGCGCCGCCGGGCGGGAGACCCAGTACTTC

size: .
D: .
J: TRBJ1-3
V: TRBV5-6
CDR3: CASSLRRNTIYF
DNA: TGTGCCAGCAGCTTGCGACGAAACACCATATATTTT

size: .
D: .
J: TRBJ1-6
V: TRBV4-1
CDR3: CASSQVPGVGGSPLHF
DNA: TGCGCCAGCAGCCAAGTTCCCGGGGTGGGGGGTTCACCCCTCCACTTT

size: .
D: .
J: TRBJ2-3
V: TRBV29-1
CDR3: CSFRDRMGDTQYF
DNA: TGCAGTTTTCGGGACCGGATGGGAGATACGCAGTATTTT

size: .
D: .
J: TRBJ2-1
V: TRBV6-5
CDR3: CASSWGMEGDNGQFF
DNA: TGTGCCAGCAGTTGGGGTATGGAGGGGGACAATGGGCAGTTCTTC

size: .
D: .
J: TRBJ2-1
V: TRBV11-2
CDR3: CASSLGTEVINEQFF
DNA: TGTGCCAGCAGCTTAGGGACAGAGGTAATCAATGAGCAGTTCTTC

size: .
D: TRBD1
J: TRBJ1-3
V: TRBV19
CDR3: CASSLGTGGNTIYF
DNA: TGTGCCAGTAGCCTGGGGACAGGAGGAAACACCATATATTTT

size: .
D: TRBD1
J: TRBJ2-7
V: TRBV2
CDR3: CASDNRGRSDEQYF
DNA: TGTGCCAGCGACAACAGGGGGCGTTCCGACGAGCAGTACTTC

size: .
D: .
J: TRBJ2-5
V: TRBV3-1/TRBV3-2
CDR3: CASSQARNLWETQYF
DNA: TGTGCCAGCAGCCAAGCAAGGAACCTGTGGGAGACCCAGTACTTC

size: .
D: TRBD1
J: TRBJ2-1
V: TRBV7-9
CDR3: CASSLPSDRVNEQFF
DNA: TGTGCCAGCAGCTTACCCTCGGACAGGGTAAATGAGCAGTTCTTC

size: .
D: TRBD2
J: TRBJ2-7
V: TRBV29-1
CDR3: CSVETSGTYEQYF
DNA: TGCAGCGTTGAGACTAGCGGAACCTACGAGCAGTACTTC

size: .
D: .
J: TRBJ1-1
V: TRBV6-5
CDR3: CASSYWGGANTEAFF
DNA: TGTGCCAGCAGTTACTGGGGGGGGGCGAACACTGAAGCTTTCTTT

size: .
D: .
J: TRBJ1-3
V: TRBV15
CDR3: CATSKDQVLSGNTIYF
DNA: TGTGCCACCAGCAAGGATCAGGTTCTCTCTGGAAACACCATATATTTT

size: .
D: .
J: TRBJ1-6
V: TRBV9
CDR3: CASSGGDGATPLHF
DNA: TGTGCCAGCAGCGGGGGAGACGGAGCGACACCCCTCCACTTT

size: .
D: .
J: TRBJ2-3
V: TRBV6-4
CDR3: CASSPTPGTDTQYF
DNA: TGTGCCAGCAGCCCGACACCAGGCACAGATACGCAGTATTTT

size: .
D: .
J: TRBJ1-5
V: TRBV28
CDR3: CASRPDRNQPQHF
DNA: TGTGCCAGCAGACCCGACAGGAATCAGCCCCAGCATTTT

size: .
D: .
J: TRBJ2-2
V: TRBV4-2
CDR3: CASSQAQARGSGELFF
DNA: TGTGCCAGCAGCCAAGCCCAAGCCAGGGGATCCGGGGAGCTGTTTTTT

size: few
D: .
J: TRBJ2-2
V: TRBV28
CDR3: CASSQGGGELFF
DNA: TGTGCCAGCAGCCAGGGTGGCGGGGAGCTGTTTTTT

size: .
D: .
J: TRBJ2-3
V: TRBV5-5
CDR3: CASSRPRSGTDTQYF
DNA: TGTGCCAGCAGCCGACCCAGAAGCGGCACAGATACGCAGTATTTT

size: .
D: .
J: TRBJ2-5
V: TRBV7-2
CDR3: CASSLVVGGGQQETQYF
DNA: TGTGCCAGCAGCTTAGTTGTCGGCGGGGGCCAGCAAGAGACCCAGTACTTC

size: .
D: TRBD2
J: TRBJ2-3
V: TRBV15
CDR3: CATSRESGGADTQYF
DNA: TGTGCCACCAGCAGGGAAAGCGGGGGGGCAGATACGCAGTATTTT

size: .
D: .
J: TRBJ1-6
V: TRBV7-2
CDR3: CASRVTGNSPLHF
DNA: TGTGCCAGCAGGGTTACGGGTAATTCACCCCTCCACTTT

size: .
D: .
J: TRBJ1-5
V: TRBV19
CDR3: CASSIGGRVTQPQHF
DNA: TGTGCCAGTAGTATAGGGGGTAGGGTAACTCAGCCCCAGCATTTT

size: .
D: .
J: TRBJ1-1
V: TRBV5-1
CDR3: CASSLVLDTEAFF
DNA: TGCGCCAGCAGCTTGGTTTTGGACACTGAAGCTTTCTTT

size: .
D: .
J: TRBJ1-2
V: TRBV2
CDR3: CASSEAPESNYGYTF
DNA: TGTGCCAGCAGTGAGGCTCCAGAGTCTAACTATGGCTACACCTTC

size: once
D: .
J: TRBJ2-1
V: TRBV18
CDR3: CASTRDSSSYNEQFF
DNA: TGTGCCAGCACCCGAGACTCCAGCTCCTACAATGAGCAGTTCTTC

size: .
D: .
J: TRBJ1-6
V: TRBV5-1
CDR3: CASSLEGLDNSPLHF
DNA: TGCGCCAGCAGCTTGGAGGGTCTGGATAATTCACCCCTCCACTTT

size: .
D: .
J: TRBJ2-7
V: TRBV27
CDR3: CASSFTVGGEQYF
DNA: TGTGCCAGCAGTTTTACGGTCGGGGGCGAGCAGTACTTC

size: .
D: .
J: TRBJ1-1
V: TRBV6-5
CDR3: CASSRRTGNTEAFF
DNA: TGTGCCAGCAGCCGACGGACGGGAAACACTGAAGCTTTCTTT

size: .
D: TRBD1
J: TRBJ1-5
V: TRBV5-1
CDR3: CASSPGTGGNQPQHF
DNA: TGCGCCAGCAGCCCAGGGACAGGGGGCAATCAGCCCCAGCATTTT

size: .
D: .
J: TRBJ1-5
V: TRBV28
CDR3: CASSLARGGGQPQHF
DNA: TGTGCCAGCAGTTTAGCCAGGGGCGGAGGTCAGCCCCAGCATTTT

size: .
D: TRBD1
J: TRBJ2-2
V: TRBV5-1
CDR3: CASSLLGQGYDGELFF
DNA: TGCGCCAGCAGCTTGTTGGGACAGGGATATGACGGGGAGCTGTTTTTT

size: .
D: .
J: TRBJ2-7
V: TRBV7-8
CDR3: CASSPLDSSYEQYF
DNA: TGTGCCAGCAGCCCCCTTGACAGCTCCTACGAGCAGTACTTC